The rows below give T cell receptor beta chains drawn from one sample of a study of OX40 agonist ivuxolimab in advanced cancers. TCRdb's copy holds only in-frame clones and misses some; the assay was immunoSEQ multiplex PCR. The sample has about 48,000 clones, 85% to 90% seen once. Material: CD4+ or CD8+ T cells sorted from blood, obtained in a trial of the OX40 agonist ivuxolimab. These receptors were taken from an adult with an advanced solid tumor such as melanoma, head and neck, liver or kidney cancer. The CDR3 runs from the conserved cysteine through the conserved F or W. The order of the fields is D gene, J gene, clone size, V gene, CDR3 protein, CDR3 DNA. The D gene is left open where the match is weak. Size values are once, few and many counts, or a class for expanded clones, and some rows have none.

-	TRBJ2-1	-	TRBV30	CAWTGGDNEQFF	TGTGCCTGGACGGGTGGAGACAATGAGCAGTTCTTC
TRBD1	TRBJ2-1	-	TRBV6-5	CASSGQGSAHNEQFF	TGTGCCAGCAGTGGACAGGGATCTGCACACAATGAGCAGTTCTTC
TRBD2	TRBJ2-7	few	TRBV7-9	CASSLGAGDSREQYF	TGTGCCAGCAGCTTAGGGGCGGGGGACTCTAGGGAGCAGTACTTC
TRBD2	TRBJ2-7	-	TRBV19	CASSIASGGPSSYEQYF	TGTGCCAGTAGTATAGCCAGCGGGGGCCCTAGCTCCTACGAGCAGTACTTC
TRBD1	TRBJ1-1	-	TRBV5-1	CASSVDRGRWTEAFF	TGCGCCAGCAGCGTTGACAGGGGGCGATGGACTGAAGCTTTCTTT
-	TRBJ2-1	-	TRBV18	CASSPGTAYYNEQFF	TGTGCCAGCTCACCGGGGACGGCTTACTACAATGAGCAGTTCTTC
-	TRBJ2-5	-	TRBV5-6	CASSLVRARQETQYF	TGTGCCAGCAGCTTGGTAAGAGCCCGGCAAGAGACCCAGTACTTC
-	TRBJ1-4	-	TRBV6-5	CASSRQTNEKLFF	TGTGCCAGCAGCAGACAAACTAATGAAAAACTGTTTTTT
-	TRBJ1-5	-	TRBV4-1	CASSQDWVNQPQHF	TGCGCCAGCAGCCAAGATTGGGTCAATCAGCCCCAGCATTTT
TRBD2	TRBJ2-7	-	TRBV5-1	CASSLTGLAFYEQYF	TGCGCCAGCAGCTTGACGGGACTAGCATTTTACGAGCAGTACTTC
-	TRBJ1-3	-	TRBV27	CASSFLGIGNTIYF	TGTGCCAGCAGTTTTCTCGGGATTGGAAACACCATATATTTT